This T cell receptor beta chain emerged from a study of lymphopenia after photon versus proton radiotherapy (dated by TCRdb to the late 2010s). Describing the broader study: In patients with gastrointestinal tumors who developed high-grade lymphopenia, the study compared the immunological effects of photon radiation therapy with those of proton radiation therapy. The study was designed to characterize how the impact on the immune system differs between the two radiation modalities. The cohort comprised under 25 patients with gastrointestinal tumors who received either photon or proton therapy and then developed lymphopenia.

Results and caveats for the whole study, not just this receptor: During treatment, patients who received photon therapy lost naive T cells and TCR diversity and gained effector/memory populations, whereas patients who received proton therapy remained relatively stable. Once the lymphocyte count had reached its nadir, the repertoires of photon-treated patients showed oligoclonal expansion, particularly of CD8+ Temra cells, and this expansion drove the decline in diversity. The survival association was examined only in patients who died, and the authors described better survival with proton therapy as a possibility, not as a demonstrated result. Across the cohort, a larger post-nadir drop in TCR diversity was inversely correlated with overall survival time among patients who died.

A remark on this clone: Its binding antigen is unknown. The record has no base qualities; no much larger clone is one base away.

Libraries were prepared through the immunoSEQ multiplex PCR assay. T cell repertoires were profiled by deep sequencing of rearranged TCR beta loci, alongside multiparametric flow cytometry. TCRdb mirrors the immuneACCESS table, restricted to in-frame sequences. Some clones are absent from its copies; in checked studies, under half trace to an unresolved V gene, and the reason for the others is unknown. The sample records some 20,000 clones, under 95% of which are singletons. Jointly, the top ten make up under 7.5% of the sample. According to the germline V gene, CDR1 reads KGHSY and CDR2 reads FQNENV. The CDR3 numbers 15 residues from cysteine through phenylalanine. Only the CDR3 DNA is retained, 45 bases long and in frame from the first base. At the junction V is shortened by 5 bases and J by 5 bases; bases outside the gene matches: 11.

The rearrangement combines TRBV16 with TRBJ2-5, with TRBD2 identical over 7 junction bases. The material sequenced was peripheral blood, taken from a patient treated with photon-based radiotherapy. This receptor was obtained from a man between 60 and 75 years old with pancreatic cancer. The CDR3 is CASSTLSGAGETQYF. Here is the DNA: TGTGCCAGCAGCACGCTAAGCGGGGCCGGGGAGACCCAGTACTTC. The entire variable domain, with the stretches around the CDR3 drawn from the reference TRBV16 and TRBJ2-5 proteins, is GEEVAQTPKHLVRGEGQKAKLYCAPIKGHSYVFWYQQVLKNEFKFLISFQNENVFDETGMPKERFSAKCLPNSPCSLEIQATKLEDSAVYFCASSTLSGAGETQYFGPGTRLLVL.